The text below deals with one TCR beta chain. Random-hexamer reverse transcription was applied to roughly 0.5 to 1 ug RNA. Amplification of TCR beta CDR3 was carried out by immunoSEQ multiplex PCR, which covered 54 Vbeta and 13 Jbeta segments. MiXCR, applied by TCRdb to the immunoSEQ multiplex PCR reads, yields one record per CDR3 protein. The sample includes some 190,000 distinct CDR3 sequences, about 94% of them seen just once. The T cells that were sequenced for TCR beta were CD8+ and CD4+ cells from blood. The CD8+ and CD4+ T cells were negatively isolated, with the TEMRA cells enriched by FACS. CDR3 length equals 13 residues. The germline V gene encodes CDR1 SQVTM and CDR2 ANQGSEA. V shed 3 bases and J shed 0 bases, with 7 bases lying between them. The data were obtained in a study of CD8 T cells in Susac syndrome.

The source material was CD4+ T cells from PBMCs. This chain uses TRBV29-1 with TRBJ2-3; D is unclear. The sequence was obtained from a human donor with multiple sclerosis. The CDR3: CSVDSPSTDTQYF. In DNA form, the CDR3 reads TGCAGCGTTGATTCTCCTAGCACAGATACGCAGTATTTT.